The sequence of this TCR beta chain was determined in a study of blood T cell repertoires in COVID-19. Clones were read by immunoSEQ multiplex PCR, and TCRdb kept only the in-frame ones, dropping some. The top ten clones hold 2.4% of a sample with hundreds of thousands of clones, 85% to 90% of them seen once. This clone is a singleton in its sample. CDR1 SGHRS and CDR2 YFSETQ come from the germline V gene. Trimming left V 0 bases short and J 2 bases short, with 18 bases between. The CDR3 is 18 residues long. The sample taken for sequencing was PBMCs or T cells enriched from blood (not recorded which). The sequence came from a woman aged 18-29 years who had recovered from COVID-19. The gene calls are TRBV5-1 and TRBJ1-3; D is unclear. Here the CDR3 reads CASSLAGRGRLTGNTIYF. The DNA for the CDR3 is TGCGCCAGCAGCTTGGCCGGTCGAGGGAGGTTAACTGGAAACACCATATATTTT.